The 18 T cell receptor beta chains below all came from one sample that was sequenced in a study of identical twins. TCRdb reprocessed the 5' RACE reads via MiXCR and lists one record per CDR3 protein. The sample includes just under 650,000 distinct CDR3 sequences, roughly 7.2% of them seen just once. The sample was also reused in another study, on yellow fever vaccine responses in identical twins.

Sequenced sample: PBMCs. All receptors derive from a young woman in good health.

This clonotype was seen only a few times. The chain employs TRBV5-1 and TRBJ2-3; 11 nucleotides line up with TRBD2. J gave up 2 bases and V 0 bases, and 5 bases lay outside the gene matches. This CDR3 region has 17 residues. Germline CDR1 reads SGHRS; CDR2 reads YFSETQ. CDR3 sequence reads: CASSLGGTSGITDTQYF. The CDR3 nucleotides read TGCGCCAGCAGCTTGGGCGGGACTAGCGGAATCACAGATACGCAGTATTTT.

The chain couples TRBV2 to TRBJ1-1; weak D call: TRBD1 (6 bases). The germline CDR1 and CDR2 sequences are SNHLY and FYNNEI. This CDR3 is 14 amino acids long. V gave up 5 bases and J gave up 1 base, with 11 bases separating them. The CDR3 region has the DNA TGTGCCAGCAGTCGCGGACAGCAGAACACTGAAGCTTTCTTT. Translated: CASSRGQQNTEAFF.

This clonotype has just a few counts. The chain couples TRBV29-1 to TRBJ2-7, with unresolved D. V was trimmed by 0 bases and J by 4 bases, leaving 10 bases between them. CDR3 length: 13 residues. CDR1 and CDR2 (germline): SQVTM, ANQGSEA. The CDR3 protein is CSVEEDNPYEQYF. In nucleotides, the CDR3 is TGCAGCGTTGAAGAAGACAACCCTTACGAGCAGTACTTC.

There are many counts of this clonotype. The V gene is TRBV10-3, the J gene TRBJ2-1; TRBD1 is a possible D gene (6 bases). Trimming took 4 bases from V and 6 from J, leaving 22 bases between them. The germline CDR1 and CDR2 sequences are ENHRY and SYGVKD. This CDR3 contains 17 residues. This CDR3 is CAISGSGGAYPGNEQFF. The CDR3 region has the DNA TGTGCCATCAGTGGCAGTGGGGGCGCTTACCCTGGCAATGAGCAGTTCTTC.

There are a few counts of this clonotype. The chain links TRBV4-1 to TRBJ2-2; D is unresolved. Per germline, CDR1 MGHRA and CDR2 YSYEKL. V was trimmed by 5 bases and J by 5 bases, leaving 12 bases between them. The CDR3 contains 14 residues. The CDR3 coding sequence is TGCGCCAGCAGCGATCAAGGTCTGACCGGGGAGCTGTTTTTT. It codes for CASSDQGLTGELFF.

This clonotype has more than one count but fewer than ten. CDR3 residues: CASSRRGGTGVLSFLWKFNEQFF. In DNA, the CDR3 is TGTGCCAGCAGCCGCAGGGGCGGGACAGGGGTTCTGTCTTTCCTTTGGAAATTCAATGAGCAGTTCTTC. The chain links TRBV4-2 to TRBJ2-1, with 10 bases aligning to TRBD1. CDR3 length: 23 amino acids. In germline, CDR1 is LGHNA, CDR2 YNFKEQ. The ends lost 4 bases at V and 6 bases at J; junction bases unmatched: 30.

The table lists this clonotype with a few counts. J is TRBJ2-1 and V is TRBV7-6; 7 positions agree with TRBD2. The CDR3 contains 16 residues. Germline lookup yields CDR1 SGHVS and CDR2 FNYEAQ. V lost 5 bases to trimming and J lost 0 bases; unmatched junction nucleotides: 7. CDR3 coding DNA: TGTGCCAGCAGCCATCCTAGCGGATTCTCCTACAATGAGCAGTTCTTC. Translation gives CASSHPSGFSYNEQFF.

This clonotype was found many times. The V call is TRBV12-5, the J call TRBJ2-7; D gene unclear. The ends were cut back, 0 bases at V and 5 bases at J, with 8 bases in the middle. The length of the CDR3 is 13 residues. From germline, CDR1 is LGHNT and CDR2 FRNRAP. CDR3 coding DNA: TGTGCTAGTGGTTTGGTTTGGGGAAACGAGCAGTACTTC. Its translation: CASGLVWGNEQYF.

Only a few counts were recorded for this clonotype. The J gene is TRBJ2-2, the V gene TRBV27, with D possibly TRBD2 on 5 matching bases. The V and J ends lost 6 bases and 5 bases respectively, with 16 bases between them. Germline-derived CDR1 and CDR2 are MNHEY and SMNVEV (reference sequence). The CDR3 covers 15 residues. For the CDR3, the DNA is TGTGCCAGCAGCAAAGCACGGGATGGGACCGGGGAGCTGTTTTTT. It encodes CASSKARDGTGELFF.

This clonotype has more than one count but fewer than ten. V is TRBV2 and J is TRBJ2-7, with 8 bases matching TRBD1. The CDR3 covers 9 residues. CDR1 and CDR2 from the germline V gene are SNHLY and FYNNEI. V was pared by 8 bases and J by 9 bases, with 0 bases of the junction left unmatched. CDR3 nucleotides: TGTGCCAGCGGACAGGGGCAGTACGTC. It translates to CASGQGQYV.

This clonotype was recorded many times. The chain recombines TRBV28 with TRBJ1-1; D gene unclear. The V gene lost 9 bases and the J gene lost 0 bases, with 14 bases spanning the gap. Germline loops: CDR1 MDHEN, CDR2 SYDVKM. The CDR3 is 14 residues long. CDR3 region: CASGRGRVNTEAFF. CDR3 bases: TGTGCCAGTGGACGCGGGAGGGTGAACACTGAAGCTTTCTTT.

This clonotype has ten or more counts. This chain joins TRBV5-1 and TRBJ2-7; D call uncertain. With 0 bases removed from V and 5 bases from J, the gap between germline ends came to 6 bases. The germline V gene encodes CDR1 SGHRS and CDR2 YFSETQ. This CDR3 has 12 residues. This CDR3 reads CASSLVGNEQYF. The CDR3 nucleotides read TGCGCCAGCAGCTTGGTGGGAAACGAGCAGTACTTC.

This clonotype was detected many times. The chain carries TRBV20-1 and TRBJ2-1, with D maybe TRBD2 (6 bases). CDR3 length: 16 residues. V gave up 6 bases and J gave up 3 bases, with 21 bases separating them. The germline gives CDR1 DFQATT, CDR2 SNEGSKA (reference sequence). The CDR3 DNA is TGCAGTGCCCTTCCCTCCCTCGCGGGACTCTACAATGAGCAGTTCTTC. Protein product: CSALPSLAGLYNEQFF.

This rearrangement joins TRBV20-1 to TRBJ2-4; D possibly corresponds to TRBD2 (5 bases). Germline values: CDR1 DFQATT, CDR2 SNEGSKA (reference sequence). The length of the CDR3 is 14 residues. Trimming took off 6 bases at V and 0 bases at J, with 12 bases between the two ends. CDR3 loop: CSANSGLAKNIQYF. In DNA form, the CDR3 reads TGCAGTGCAAATAGTGGACTAGCCAAAAACATTCAGTACTTC.

The chain couples TRBV19 to TRBJ2-1, with 8 positions matching TRBD2. Germline CDR1 LNHDA, CDR2 SQIVND (reference sequence). Trimming cost V 0 bases and J 2 bases; bases outside gene matches: 3. The CDR3 has 16 residues. The CDR3, as DNA: TGTGCCAGTAGTATAGACGCTAGCGGGCCCTACAATGAGCAGTTCTTC. Translating gives CASSIDASGPYNEQFF. Supplemented by reference TRBV19 and TRBJ2-1, the full variable domain reads DGGITQSPKYLFRKEGQNVTLSCEQNLNHDAMYWYRQDPGQGLRLIYYSQIVNDFQKGDIAEGYSVSREKKESFPLTVTSAQKNPTAFYLCASSIDASGPYNEQFFGPGTRLTVL.

This clonotype was detected a few times. The chain recombines TRBV12-3 or TRBV12-4 with TRBJ1-4; a possible D gene is TRBD1 (5 bases). This CDR3 has 14 amino acids. V dropped 6 bases and J dropped 10 bases, with 18 bases sitting between them. CDR3 sequence reads: CASSSIAGRGKLFF. The CDR3 region has the DNA TGTGCCAGCAGCTCAATAGCGGGGAGGGGAAAACTGTTTTTT.

This clonotype was seen ten or more times. This chain connects TRBV10-3 to TRBJ2-2, with 8 positions matching TRBD1. In germline, CDR1 is ENHRY, CDR2 SYGVKD. V was pared by 10 bases and J by 0 bases, with 4 bases of the junction left unmatched. CDR3 length: 14 residues. CDR3 protein: CANQQGANTGELFF. The DNA for the CDR3 is TGTGCCAATCAACAGGGGGCGAACACCGGGGAGCTGTTTTTT.

In this sample, this clonotype turned up many times. The V call is TRBV20-1, the J call TRBJ2-7, with 8 bases identical to TRBD2. The length of the CDR3 is 18 residues. Unmatched junction bases numbered 15, after V lost 0 bases and J lost 2 bases. Per the germline V gene, CDR1 is DFQATT and CDR2 is SNEGSKA (reference sequence). This CDR3 is CSARDRASGPRIPYEQYF. For the CDR3, the DNA is TGCAGTGCTAGAGATCGGGCTAGCGGGCCCAGGATCCCCTACGAGCAGTACTTC.